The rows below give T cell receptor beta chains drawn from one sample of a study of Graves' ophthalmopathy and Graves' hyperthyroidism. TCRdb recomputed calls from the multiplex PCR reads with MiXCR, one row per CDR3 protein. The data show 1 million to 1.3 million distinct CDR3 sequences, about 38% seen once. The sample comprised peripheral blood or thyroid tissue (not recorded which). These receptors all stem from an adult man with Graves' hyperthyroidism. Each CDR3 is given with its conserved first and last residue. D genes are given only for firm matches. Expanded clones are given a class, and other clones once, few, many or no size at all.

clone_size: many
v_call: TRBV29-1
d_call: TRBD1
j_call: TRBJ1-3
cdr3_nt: TGCAGCGTTGGGACAGGGAACTCTGGAAACACCATATATTTT
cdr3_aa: CSVGTGNSGNTIYF

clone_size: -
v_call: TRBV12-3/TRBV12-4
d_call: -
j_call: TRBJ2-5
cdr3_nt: TGTGCCAGCACCCCCAGCCTGGCGGGGCAAGAGACCCAGCACTTC
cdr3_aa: CASTPSLAGQETQHF

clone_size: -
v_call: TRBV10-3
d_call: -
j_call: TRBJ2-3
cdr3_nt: TGTGCCATCAGCCCCTCCCCAGATACGCAGTATTTT
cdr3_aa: CAISPSPDTQYF

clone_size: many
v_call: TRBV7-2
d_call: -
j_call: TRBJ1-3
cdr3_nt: TGCGCCAGCAGCCTGGACAGCAACTCTGGAAACACCATATATTTT
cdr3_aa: CASSLDSNSGNTIYF

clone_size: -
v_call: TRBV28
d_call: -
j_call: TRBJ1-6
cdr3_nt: TGTGCCAGCAGTTACCAGGGGAATTCACCCCTCCACTTT
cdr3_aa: CASSYQGNSPLHF

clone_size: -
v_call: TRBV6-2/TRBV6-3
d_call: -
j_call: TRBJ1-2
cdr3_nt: TGTGCCAGCAGTTACGCCCATGGCTACACCTTC
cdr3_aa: CASSYAHGYTF

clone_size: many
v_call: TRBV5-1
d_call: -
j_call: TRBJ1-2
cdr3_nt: TGCGCCAGCAGCTTGGCCCCTCCTAATGGCTACACCTTC
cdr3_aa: CASSLAPPNGYTF

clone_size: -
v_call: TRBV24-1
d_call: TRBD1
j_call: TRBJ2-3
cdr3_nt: TGTGCCACCAGTGATGGCGGGACAGGAGAGGATACGCAGTATTTT
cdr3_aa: CATSDGGTGEDTQYF

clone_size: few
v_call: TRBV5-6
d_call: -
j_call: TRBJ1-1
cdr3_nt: TGTGCCAGCAGCTTGGTGTGGGAGGAGATGAACACTGAAGCTTTCTTT
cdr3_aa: CASSLVWEEMNTEAFF

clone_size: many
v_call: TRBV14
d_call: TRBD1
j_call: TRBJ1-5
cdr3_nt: TGTGCCAGCAGCCAAGATTGGGGCAGGGGGGAATATAGCAATCAGCCCCAGCATTTT
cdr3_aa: CASSQDWGRGEYSNQPQHF

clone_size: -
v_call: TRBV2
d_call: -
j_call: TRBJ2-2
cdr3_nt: TGTGCCAGCAGCGCGGCCCCGAGTCAGAACACCGGGGAGCTGTTTTTT
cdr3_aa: CASSAAPSQNTGELFF

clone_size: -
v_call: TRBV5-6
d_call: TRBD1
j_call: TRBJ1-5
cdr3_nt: TGTGCCAGCAGTGAATCGACAGGGCTCCAATGGCCCCAGCATTTT
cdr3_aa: CASSESTGLQWPQHF

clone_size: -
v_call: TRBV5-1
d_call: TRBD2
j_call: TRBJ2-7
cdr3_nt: TGCGCCAGCAGAAAAGATCCAGCGGGAGGGCGGTACTTC
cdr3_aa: CASRKDPAGGRYF

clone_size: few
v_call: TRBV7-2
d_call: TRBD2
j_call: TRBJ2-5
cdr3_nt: TGTGCCAGCAGTGGACTAGCGGCACCAGCGATAACGGAGACCCAGTACTTC
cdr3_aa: CASSGLAAPAITETQYF

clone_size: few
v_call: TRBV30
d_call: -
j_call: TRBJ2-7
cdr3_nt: TGTGCCTGGAGAGGACACCGCTACGAGCAGTACTTC
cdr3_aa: CAWRGHRYEQYF

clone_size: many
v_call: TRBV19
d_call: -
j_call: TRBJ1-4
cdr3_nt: TGTGCCAGTAGTGTTGACCGCGAAAAACTGTTTTTT
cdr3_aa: CASSVDREKLFF

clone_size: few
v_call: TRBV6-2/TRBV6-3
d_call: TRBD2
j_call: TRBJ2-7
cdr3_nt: TGTGCCAGCAGTCCTCTAGCGGGAGCGAACTACGAGCAGTACTTC
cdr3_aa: CASSPLAGANYEQYF

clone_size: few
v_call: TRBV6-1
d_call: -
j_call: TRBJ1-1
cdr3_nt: TGTGCCAGCAGTGAAGTAGTCCTCGGTCGACTGAACCCGAACACTGAAGCTTTCTTT
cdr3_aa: CASSEVVLGRLNPNTEAFF

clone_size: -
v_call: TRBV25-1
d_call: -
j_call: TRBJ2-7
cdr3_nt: TGTGCCAGCACTGGCAGCCTGCTAGCGCACTACGAGCAGTACTTC
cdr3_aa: CASTGSLLAHYEQYF

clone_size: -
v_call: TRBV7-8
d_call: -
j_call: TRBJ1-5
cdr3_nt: TGTGCCAGCAGCCCTAGTCGGGCAGGCAATCAGCCCCAGCATTTT
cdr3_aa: CASSPSRAGNQPQHF

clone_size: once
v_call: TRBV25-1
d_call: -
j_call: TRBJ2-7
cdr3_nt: TGTGCCAGCAGCCCGGATACCGGGAGTGGGGGTTATGAGCAGTACTTC
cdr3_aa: CASSPDTGSGGYEQYF

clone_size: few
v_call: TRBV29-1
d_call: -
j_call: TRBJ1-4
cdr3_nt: TGCAGCGTTCAAGGGCGGGGAGGACAGCGCCATGGTGAAAAACTGTTTTTT
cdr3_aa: CSVQGRGGQRHGEKLFF

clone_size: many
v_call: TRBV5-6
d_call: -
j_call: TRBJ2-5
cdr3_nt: TGTGCCAGCAGCTTGCTCGGCCTCTCAGGACAGCAAGAGACCCAGTACTTC
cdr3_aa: CASSLLGLSGQQETQYF

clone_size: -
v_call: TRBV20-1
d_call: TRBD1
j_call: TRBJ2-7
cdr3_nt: TGCAGTGCTAGAGACGACAGGGGACACGAGCAGTACTTC
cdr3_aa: CSARDDRGHEQYF

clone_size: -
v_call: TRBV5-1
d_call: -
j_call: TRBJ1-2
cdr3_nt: TGTGCCAGCAGCCCGGTGAGGGAATACTATGGCTACACCTTC
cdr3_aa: CASSPVREYYGYTF

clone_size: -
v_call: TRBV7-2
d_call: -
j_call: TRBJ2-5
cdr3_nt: TGTGCCAGCAGCAGGTGGGGAGAGACCCAGTACTTC
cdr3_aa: CASSRWGETQYF

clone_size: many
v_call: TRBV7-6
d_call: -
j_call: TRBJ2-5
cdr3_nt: TGTGCCAGCAGCTTAGAGGGGGGAGGAACCCAGTACTTC
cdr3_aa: CASSLEGGGTQYF

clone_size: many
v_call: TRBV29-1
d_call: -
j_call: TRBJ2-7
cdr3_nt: TGCAGCGTTGACGCAGGTTACGAGCAGTACTTC
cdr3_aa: CSVDAGYEQYF

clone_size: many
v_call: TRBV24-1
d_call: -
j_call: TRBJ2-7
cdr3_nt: TGTGCCACCAGTGATGACCGGGCCGCGCAGTACTTC
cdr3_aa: CATSDDRAAQYF

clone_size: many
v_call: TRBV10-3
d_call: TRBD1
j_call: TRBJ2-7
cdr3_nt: TGTGCCATCAGTGCCGACAGGGCACCCTACGAGCAGTACTTC
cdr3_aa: CAISADRAPYEQYF

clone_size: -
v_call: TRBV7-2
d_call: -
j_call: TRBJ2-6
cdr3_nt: TGTGCCAGCAGCTTAGAGGAGCAGGGGACCAACTCTGGGGCCAACGTCCTGACTTTC
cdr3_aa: CASSLEEQGTNSGANVLTF

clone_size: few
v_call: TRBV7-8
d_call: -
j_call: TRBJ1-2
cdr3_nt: TGTGCCAGCAGCTACCGGCGGGGGGGCCGTGACTATGGCTACACCTTC
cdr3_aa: CASSYRRGGRDYGYTF

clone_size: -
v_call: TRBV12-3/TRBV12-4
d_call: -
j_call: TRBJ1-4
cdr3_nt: TGTGCCAGCAGTTTACAGCAGTTCAATGAAAAACTGTTTTTT
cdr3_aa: CASSLQQFNEKLFF